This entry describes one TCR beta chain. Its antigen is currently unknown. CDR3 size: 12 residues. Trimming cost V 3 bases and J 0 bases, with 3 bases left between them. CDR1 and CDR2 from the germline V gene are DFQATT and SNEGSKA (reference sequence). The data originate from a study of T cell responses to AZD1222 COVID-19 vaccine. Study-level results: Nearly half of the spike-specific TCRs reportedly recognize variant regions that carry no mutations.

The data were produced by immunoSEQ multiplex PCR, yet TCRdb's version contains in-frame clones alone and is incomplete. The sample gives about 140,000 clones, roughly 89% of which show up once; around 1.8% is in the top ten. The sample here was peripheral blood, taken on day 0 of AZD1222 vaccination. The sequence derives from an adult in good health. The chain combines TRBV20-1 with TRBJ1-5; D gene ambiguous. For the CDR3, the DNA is TGCAGTGCTAGTAGTAGCAATCAGCCCCAGCATTTT. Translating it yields CSASSSNQPQHF.